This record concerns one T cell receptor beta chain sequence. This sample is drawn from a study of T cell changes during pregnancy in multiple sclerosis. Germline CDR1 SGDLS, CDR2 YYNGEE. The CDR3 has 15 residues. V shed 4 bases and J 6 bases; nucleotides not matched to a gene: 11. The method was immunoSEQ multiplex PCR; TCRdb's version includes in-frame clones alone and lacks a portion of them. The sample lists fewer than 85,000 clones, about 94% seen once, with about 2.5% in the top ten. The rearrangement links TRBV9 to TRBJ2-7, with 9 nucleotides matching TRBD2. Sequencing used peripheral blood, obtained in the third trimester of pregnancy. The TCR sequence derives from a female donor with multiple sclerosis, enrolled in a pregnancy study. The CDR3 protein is CASSLLAGRNSEQYF. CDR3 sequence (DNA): TGTGCCAGCAGCCTACTAGCGGGCCGTAACTCCGAGCAGTACTTC.